Below are 8 T cell receptor beta chains sequenced from a single sample in a study of regulatory T cells in long-lasting Graves disease. The time point is: newly diagnosed GD, antithyroid drugs for less than 3 months. The TCR library was made from RNA that had been extracted from PBMCs in TRIzol. iRepertoire HTBI primers and Arm-PCR of CDR3 regions built TCR beta libraries. TCRdb reanalysed the multiplex PCR reads using MiXCR and keeps one entry per CDR3 protein. This sample carries 500,000 to 700,000 distinct CDR3 sequences, under 20% of them seen once, and the ten largest clones take 18%. Separately, the same data were catalogued under a study of T cells in Graves' hyperthyroidism and ophthalmopathy.

This specimen was peripheral blood mononuclear cells (PBMCs), taken at new diagnosis, from a patient treated with antithyroid drugs. The receptors were sampled from a woman aged 25 to 45 with Graves disease.

This clonotype came up many times. The chain joins TRBV2 to TRBJ1-5; D possibly corresponds to TRBD1 (5 bases). The CDR3 sequence is 15 residues long. V was shortened by 6 bases and J by 6 bases, with 18 bases between the two germline ends. Per germline, CDR1 SNHLY and CDR2 FYNNEI. The CDR3: CASRSRDLRRQPQHF. CDR3 DNA sequence: TGTGCCAGCAGAAGCCGGGACCTTCGCCGTCAGCCCCAGCATTTT.

This clonotype was detected only a few times. J is TRBJ2-2 and V is TRBV7-3; the match to TRBD2 covers 9 bases. Germline V lookup: CDR1 SGHTA, CDR2 FQGTGA. Trimming at V came to 5 bases and at J to 2 bases, leaving 3 bases not matched to a gene. The CDR3 has 15 amino acids. This CDR3 is CASSVGLANTGELFF. The CDR3 coding sequence is TGTGCCAGCAGCGTGGGACTAGCCAACACCGGGGAGCTGTTTTTT.

This clonotype appeared a few times. This sequence joins TRBV6-1 and TRBJ1-2; tentative D call: TRBD1 (5 bases). This CDR3 has 17 amino acids. V was pared by 3 bases and J by 4 bases, with 21 bases between. Germline V gives CDR1 MNHNS, CDR2 SASEGT. This CDR3 is CASSEPGVISRGYGYTF. The CDR3 nucleotides read TGTGCCAGCAGTGAGCCAGGCGTAATTTCGAGGGGCTATGGCTACACCTTC.

This clonotype has more than one count but fewer than ten. The chain is built from TRBV18 and TRBJ2-1; 11 nucleotides agree with TRBD2. The CDR3 has 16 amino acids. Trimming at V came to 5 bases and at J to 5 bases, leaving 8 bases not matched to a gene. Per germline, CDR1 KGHSH and CDR2 LQKENI. The CDR3 spells CASSAGTSGAHNEQFF. The CDR3, as DNA: TGTGCCAGCTCAGCCGGGACTAGCGGAGCACACAATGAGCAGTTCTTC. Looking up the rest from reference TRBV18 and TRBJ2-1 gives the full variable domain: NAGVMQNPRHLVRRRGQEARLRCSPMKGHSHVYWYRQLPEEGLKFMVYLQKENIIDESGMPKERFSAEFPKEGPSILRIQQVVRGDSAAYFCASSAGTSGAHNEQFFGPGTRLTVL.

This clonotype came up many times. The CDR3 loop is CASSPGTGRVMKPQHF. The CDR3 bases are TGTGCCAGCAGCCCCGGGACAGGGAGGGTAATGAAGCCCCAGCATTTT. The chain recombines TRBV6-1 with TRBJ1-5; 9 bases fit TRBD1. This CDR3 contains 16 residues. Germline-derived CDR1 and CDR2 are MNHNS and SASEGT. V was clipped by 6 bases and J by 8 bases; unmatched bases: 14.

The chain is built from TRBV6-1 and TRBJ1-5; 9 bases line up with TRBD1. The CDR3 loop spans 13 amino acids. The V gene's germline CDR1 is MNHNS and CDR2 SASEGT. The J segment lost 4 bases and the V segment lost 11 bases, leaving 6 bases of the junction unmatched. CDR3 bases: TGTGCCGTCAGGGACAGGGATAATCAGCCCCAGCATTTT. Protein product: CAVRDRDNQPQHF.

V usage is TRBV6-4 and J usage is TRBJ2-7; unclear D gene. The CDR3 totals 16 residues. The germline gives CDR1 MRHNA, CDR2 SNTAGT. The germline V and J ends were trimmed by 5 bases and 0 bases, with 17 bases remaining between them. The CDR3 sequence is CASSLQPYSSSYEQYF. CDR3 coding DNA: TGTGCCAGCAGTTTACAGCCGTACTCAAGCTCCTACGAGCAGTACTTC.

The chain links TRBV10-3 to TRBJ2-7, with no clear D. The V gene's germline CDR1 is ENHRY and CDR2 SYGVKD. The V and J ends lost 10 bases and 3 bases respectively, with 16 bases between them. The CDR3 is made up of 13 amino acids. The CDR3 DNA reads TGTGCCACCTCCGCGGAATCCATCTACGAGCAGTACTTC. Protein: CATSAESIYEQYF.